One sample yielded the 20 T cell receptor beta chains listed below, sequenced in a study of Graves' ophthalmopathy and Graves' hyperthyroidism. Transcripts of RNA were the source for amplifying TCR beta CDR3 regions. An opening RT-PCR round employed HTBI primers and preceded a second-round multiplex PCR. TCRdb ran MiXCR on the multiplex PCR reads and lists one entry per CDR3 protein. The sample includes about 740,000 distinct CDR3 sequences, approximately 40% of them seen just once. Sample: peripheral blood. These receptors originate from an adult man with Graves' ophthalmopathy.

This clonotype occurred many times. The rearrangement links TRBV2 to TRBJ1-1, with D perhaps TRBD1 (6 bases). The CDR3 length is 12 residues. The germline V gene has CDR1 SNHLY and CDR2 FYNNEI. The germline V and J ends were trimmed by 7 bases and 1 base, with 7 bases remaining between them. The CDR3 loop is CASIQGNTEAFF. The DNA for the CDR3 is TGTGCCAGCATACAGGGGAACACTGAAGCTTTCTTT.

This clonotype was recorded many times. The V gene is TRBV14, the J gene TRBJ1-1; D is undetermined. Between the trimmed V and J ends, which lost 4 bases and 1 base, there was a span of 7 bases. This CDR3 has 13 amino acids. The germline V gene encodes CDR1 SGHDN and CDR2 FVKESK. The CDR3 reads CASSLLRNTEAFF. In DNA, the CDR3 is TGTGCCAGCAGCCTCTTAAGGAACACTGAAGCTTTCTTT. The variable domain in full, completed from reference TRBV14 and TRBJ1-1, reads EAGVTQFPSHSVIEKGQTVTLRCDPISGHDNLYWYRRVMGKEIKFLLHFVKESKQDESGMPNNRFLAERTGGTYSTLKVQPAELEDSGVYFCASSLLRNTEAFFGQGTRLTVV.

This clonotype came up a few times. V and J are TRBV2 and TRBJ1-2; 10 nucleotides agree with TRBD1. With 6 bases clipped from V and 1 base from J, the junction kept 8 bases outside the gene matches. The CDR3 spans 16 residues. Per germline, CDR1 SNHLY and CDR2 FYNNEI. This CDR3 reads CASSLMTGGLNYGYTF. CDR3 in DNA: TGTGCCAGCAGCCTAATGACAGGGGGCCTTAACTATGGCTACACCTTC.

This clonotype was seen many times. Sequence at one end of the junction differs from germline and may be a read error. The CDR3 spells CASKTGAEKLFF. The CDR3 bases are TGTGCAAGCAAGACAGGGGCTGAAAAACTGTTTTTT. This chain links TRBV28 with TRBJ1-4; 8 bases fit TRBD1. Germline CDR1 reads MDHEN; CDR2 reads SYDVKM. This CDR3 has 12 amino acids.

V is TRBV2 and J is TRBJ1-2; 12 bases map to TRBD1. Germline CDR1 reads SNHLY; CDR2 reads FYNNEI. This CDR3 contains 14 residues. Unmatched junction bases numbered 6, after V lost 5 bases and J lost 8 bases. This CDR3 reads CASSPGQGAKGYTF. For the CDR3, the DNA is TGTGCCAGCAGTCCGGGACAGGGGGCTAAAGGCTACACCTTC.

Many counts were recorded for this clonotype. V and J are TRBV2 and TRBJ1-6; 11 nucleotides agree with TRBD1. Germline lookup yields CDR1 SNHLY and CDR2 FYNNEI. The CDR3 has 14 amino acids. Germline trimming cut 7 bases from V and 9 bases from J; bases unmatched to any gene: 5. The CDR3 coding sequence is TGTGCCAGCACGGGGACAGGGGGTTTTTCACCCCTCCACTTT. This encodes CASTGTGGFSPLHF.

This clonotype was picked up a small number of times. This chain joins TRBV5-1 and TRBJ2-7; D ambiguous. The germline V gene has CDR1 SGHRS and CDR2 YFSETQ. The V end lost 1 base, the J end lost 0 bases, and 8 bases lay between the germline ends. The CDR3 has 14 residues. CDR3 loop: CASSLPVNSYEQYF. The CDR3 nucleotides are TGCGCCAGCAGCTTGCCCGTCAACTCCTACGAGCAGTACTTC.

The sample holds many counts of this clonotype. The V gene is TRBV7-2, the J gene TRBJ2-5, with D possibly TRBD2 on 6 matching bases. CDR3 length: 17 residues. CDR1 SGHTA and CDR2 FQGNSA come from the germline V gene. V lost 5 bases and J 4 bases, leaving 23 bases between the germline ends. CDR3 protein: CASSPQTRLGIGETQYF. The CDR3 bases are TGTGCCAGCAGCCCCCAGACTAGACTGGGGATAGGAGAGACCCAGTACTTC.

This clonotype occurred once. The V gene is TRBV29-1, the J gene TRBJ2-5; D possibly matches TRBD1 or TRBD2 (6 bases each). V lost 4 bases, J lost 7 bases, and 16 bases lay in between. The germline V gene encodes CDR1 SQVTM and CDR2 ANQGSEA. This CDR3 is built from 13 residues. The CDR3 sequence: CSVGAGAGGTQYF. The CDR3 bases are TGCAGCGTTGGGGCAGGGGCCGGGGGGACCCAGTACTTC. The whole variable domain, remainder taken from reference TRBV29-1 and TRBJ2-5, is SAVISQKPSRDICQRGTSLTIQCQVDSQVTMMFWYRQQPGQSLTLIATANQGSEATYESGFVIDKFPISRPNLTFSTLTVSNMSPEDSSIYLCSVGAGAGGTQYFGPGTRLLVL.

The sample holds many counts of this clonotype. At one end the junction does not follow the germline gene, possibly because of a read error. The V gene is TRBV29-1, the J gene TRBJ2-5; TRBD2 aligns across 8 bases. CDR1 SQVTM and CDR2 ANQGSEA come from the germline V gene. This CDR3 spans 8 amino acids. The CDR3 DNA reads TGCAGCGTTGAGGGGACTAGCTTC. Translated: CSVEGTSF.

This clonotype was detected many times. In nucleotides, the CDR3 is TGTGCCACCAGTGATCCTTCGTACAATGAGCAGTTCTTC. Translated, it gives CATSDPSYNEQFF. The chain combines TRBV24-1 with TRBJ2-1, with D unresolved. The CDR3 is made up of 13 amino acids. The germline V gene encodes CDR1 KGHDR and CDR2 SFDVKD. Trimming removed 3 bases from V and 4 bases from J, with 6 bases in between.

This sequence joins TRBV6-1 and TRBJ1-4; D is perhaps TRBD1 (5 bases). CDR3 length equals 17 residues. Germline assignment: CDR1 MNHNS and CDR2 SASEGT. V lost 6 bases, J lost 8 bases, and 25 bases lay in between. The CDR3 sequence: CASSPCVTQGISEKLFF. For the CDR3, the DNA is TGTGCCAGCAGCCCCTGCGTCACCCAGGGAATTTCGGAAAAACTGTTTTTT.

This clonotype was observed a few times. DNA of the CDR3: TGCAGTGCTCATCAGGTCGGCAATCAGCCCCAGCATTTT. The encoded protein is CSAHQVGNQPQHF. This chain links TRBV20-1 with TRBJ1-5; D is unclear. The CDR3 sequence is 13 residues long. Deletions cut 5 bases from V and 2 bases from J, with 10 bases between. Germline CDR1 DFQATT, CDR2 SNEGSKA (reference sequence).

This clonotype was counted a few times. CDR3 DNA: TGTGCCAGCAGGGCAGGCCCCTTCGCGACCCAGTACTTC. Encoded protein: CASRAGPFATQYF. The chain uses TRBV27 and TRBJ2-5, with D unclear. V was pared by 6 bases and J by 7 bases, with 15 bases between. Germline V gene sequence: CDR1 MNHEY, CDR2 SMNVEV (reference sequence). The CDR3 runs 13 residues.

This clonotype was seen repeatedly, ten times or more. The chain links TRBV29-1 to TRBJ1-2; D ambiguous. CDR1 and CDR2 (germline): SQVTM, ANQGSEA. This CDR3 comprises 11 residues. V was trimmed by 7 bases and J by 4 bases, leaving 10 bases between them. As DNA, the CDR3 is TGCAGCGCCTCCGACGGCTATGGCTACACCTTC. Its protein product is CSASDGYGYTF.

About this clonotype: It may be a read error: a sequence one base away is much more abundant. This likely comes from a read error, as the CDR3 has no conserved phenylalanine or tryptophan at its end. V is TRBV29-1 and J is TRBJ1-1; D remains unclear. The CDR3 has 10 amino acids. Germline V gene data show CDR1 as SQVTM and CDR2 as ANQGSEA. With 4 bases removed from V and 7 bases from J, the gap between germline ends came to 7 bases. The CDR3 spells CSVGAVEAFL. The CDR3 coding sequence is TGCAGCGTTGGGGCAGTTGAAGCTTTCCTT.

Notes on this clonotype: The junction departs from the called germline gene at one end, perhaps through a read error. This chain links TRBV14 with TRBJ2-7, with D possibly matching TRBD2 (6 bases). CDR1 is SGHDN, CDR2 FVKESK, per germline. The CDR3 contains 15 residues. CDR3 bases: TGTGCCAGCAGCCAAGATGGGGGGAACCCCTACGGGCAGTACTTC. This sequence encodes CASSQDGGNPYGQYF.

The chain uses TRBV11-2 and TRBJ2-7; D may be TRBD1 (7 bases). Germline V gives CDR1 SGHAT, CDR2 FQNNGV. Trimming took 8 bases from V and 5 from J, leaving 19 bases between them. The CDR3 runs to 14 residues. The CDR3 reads CASSPPRGDHEQYF. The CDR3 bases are TGTGCCAGCTCACCCCCCAGGGGGGACCACGAGCAGTACTTC.

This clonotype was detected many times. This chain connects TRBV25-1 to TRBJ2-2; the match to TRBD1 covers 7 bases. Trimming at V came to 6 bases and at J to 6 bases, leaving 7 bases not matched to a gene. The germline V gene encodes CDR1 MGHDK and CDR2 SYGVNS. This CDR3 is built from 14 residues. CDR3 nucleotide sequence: TGTGCCAGCAGGGAACAGGGGATGGCCGGGGAGCTGTTTTTT. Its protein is CASREQGMAGELFF.

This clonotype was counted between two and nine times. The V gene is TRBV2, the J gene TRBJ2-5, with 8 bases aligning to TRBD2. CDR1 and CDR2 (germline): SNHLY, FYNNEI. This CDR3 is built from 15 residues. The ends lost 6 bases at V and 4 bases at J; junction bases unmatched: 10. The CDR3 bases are TGTGCCAGCAGGGGACTAGGGGTTGGGGGAGAGACCCAGTACTTC. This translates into CASRGLGVGGETQYF.